Sequencing of this TCR beta chain was carried out in a study of cytomegalovirus exposure and HLA in healthy donors. Primers included in the PCR were 60 Vbeta and 13 Jbeta primers. The repertoire was sequenced with immunoSEQ multiplex PCR; TCRdb's copy has only in-frame clones and lacks some. The profile shows some 110,000 clones, around 74% of them singletons. CDR1 and CDR2 (germline): SGHTA, FQGTGA. The CDR3 spans 17 residues. The ends were cut back, 3 bases at V and 7 bases at J, with 25 bases in the middle. General study points: Per a later analysis, roughly 17,000 TCR beta sequences showed association with HLA alleles at 0.05 false discovery rate. The study put some 160 TCR beta chains on its list as cytomegalovirus-associated.

On this clone: Its target is unknown.

The chain employs TRBV7-3 and TRBJ2-7, with D tentatively TRBD2 (6 bases). Specimen: PBMCs. The sequence was obtained from a man in his forties or fifties in good health and CMV-seronegative. The chain's CDR3 is CASSFVWEAGPAWEQYF. CDR3 bases: TGTGCCAGCAGCTTTGTTTGGGAGGCAGGGCCAGCGTGGGAGCAGTACTTC. Combining the CDR3 with reference TRBV7-3 and TRBJ2-7 gives the whole variable domain GAGVSQTPSNKVTEKGKYVELRCDPISGHTALYWYRQSLGQGPEFLIYFQGTGAADDSGLPNDRFFAVRPEGSVSTLKIQRTERGDSAVYLCASSFVWEAGPAWEQYFGPGTRLTVT.